Reported below is one T cell receptor beta chain. This sample was taken from a study of cytomegalovirus exposure and HLA in healthy donors. Study summary: Clustering assigned roughly 81% of the approximately 370 genotyped donors to the Caucasian-associated ancestry cluster.

Germline V gene lookup returns CDR1 WNHNN and CDR2 SYGVQD (reference sequence). CDR3 size: 14 residues. Trimming cost V 3 bases and J 0 bases, with 6 bases left between them. It was with 60 Vbeta and 13 Jbeta primers that the PCR ran. As originally analysed: Unique TCR beta chains totaled 80 million to 100 million in a later count, with some 10 million of them shared. This table comes from immunoSEQ multiplex PCR, and its TCRdb copy is limited to in-frame clones, with some not included. The DNA was the basis for D and trimming; V, J and clone size are from that table. This sample's table reports fewer than 100,000 clones.

Sequenced sample: PBMCs. This TCR came from a man in his fifties or sixties in good health and CMV-seronegative. This chain uses TRBV10-1 with TRBJ1-3; D is uncertain. The CDR3 DNA follows: TGCGCCAGCAGTGATTTCGTCTCTGGAAACACCATATATTTT. Translated: CASSDFVSGNTIYF.